This T cell receptor (beta chain) came from a study of T cell responses to AZD1222 COVID-19 vaccine. Study-level findings and limits: Breadth and depth of Spike-specific TCRs rose after two AZD1222 doses. At baseline, seropositivity was found in only a handful of AZD1222 recipients. The study found vaccine-associated CD4 TCRs spanning spike, dominant at 160-218 and 743-854. There were mostly white British donors and more females than males, and clonal diversity was possibly underestimated.

As to this clone: Its matching antigen is unknown.

Only in-frame clones appear in the TCRdb table, and some are missing; sequencing was by immunoSEQ multiplex PCR. The sample has roughly 120,000 clones; roughly 88% are singletons. The CDR3 has 12 residues. The germline gives CDR1 MNHNY, CDR2 SVGAGI (reference sequence). The V and J ends lost 5 bases and 4 bases respectively, with 8 bases between them. The sequencing used peripheral blood, collected on day 0 of AZD1222 vaccination. V and J are TRBV6-6 and TRBJ1-1; D is unresolved. This clonotype was obtained from an adult in good health. As DNA, the CDR3 is TGTGCCAGCAGTCCCTCCATCACTGAAGCTTTCTTT. Its protein product is CASSPSITEAFF.